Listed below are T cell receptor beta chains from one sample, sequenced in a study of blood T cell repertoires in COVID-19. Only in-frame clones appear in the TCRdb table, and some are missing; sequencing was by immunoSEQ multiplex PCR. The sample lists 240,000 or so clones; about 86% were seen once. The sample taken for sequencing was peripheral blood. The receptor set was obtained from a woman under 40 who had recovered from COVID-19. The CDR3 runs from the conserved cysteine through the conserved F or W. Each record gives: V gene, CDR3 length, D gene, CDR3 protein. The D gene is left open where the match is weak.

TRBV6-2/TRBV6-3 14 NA CASSSTGANYGYTF
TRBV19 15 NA CASSSGLGTNYGYTF
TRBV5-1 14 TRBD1 CASSGRTGGSGYTF
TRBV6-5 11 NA CASSSSVEQYF
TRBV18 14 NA CASSPETGTGELFF
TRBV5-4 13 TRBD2 CASSRGGRNEQFF
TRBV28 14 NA CASSLWQENNEQFF
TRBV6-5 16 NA CASSYKTSFSTDTQYF
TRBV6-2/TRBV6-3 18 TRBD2 CASSTGTSGGYGTDTQYF
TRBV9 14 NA CASSTDTHSYEQYF
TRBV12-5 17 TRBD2 CASRGWVAGGQADTQYF
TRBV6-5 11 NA CASSFRGEAFF
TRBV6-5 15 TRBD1 CASRPPGQGYNEQFF
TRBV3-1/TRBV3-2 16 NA CASSRTGLPKQETQYF
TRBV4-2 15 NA CASSQGQLGNEKLFF
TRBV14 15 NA CASSLLGGAANEQFF
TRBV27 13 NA CASSLSRGIGYTF
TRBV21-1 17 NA CASSKVVEGAPVTEAFF
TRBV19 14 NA CASSIERQVYGYTF
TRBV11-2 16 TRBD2 CASSFRGGTSTDTQYF
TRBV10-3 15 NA CAISGLDSNTGELFF